The 15 T cell receptor beta chains presented below share a single source sample, sequenced in a study of response to subunit inactivated influenza vaccine. MiXCR, run by TCRdb on the RT-PCR reads, gives a single entry per CDR3 protein. The sample lists about 160,000 distinct CDR3 sequences, under 13% occurring once. Sample: non-naive T cells sorted from PBMCs, taken about 40 days after vaccination. The source is a man aged 45-65 years who received an inactivated influenza vaccine.

In its sample, this clonotype was seen a few times. The gene calls are TRBV6-5 and TRBJ1-1; perhaps TRBD1 as D (6 bases). V lost 4 bases and J lost 5, with 14 bases in between. Germline V CDR1 and CDR2: MNHEY, SVGAGI. The CDR3 has 14 residues. The CDR3 loop is CASSFREGGTEAFF. DNA of the CDR3: TGTGCCAGCAGTTTCAGGGAGGGGGGGACTGAAGCTTTCTTT.

This clonotype turned up a few times. The chain joins TRBV7-6 to TRBJ1-1, with a weak D call TRBD1 (5 bases). The germline V gene has CDR1 SGHVS and CDR2 FNYEAQ. The CDR3 loop spans 15 amino acids. V was shortened by 5 bases and J by 0 bases, with 13 bases between the two germline ends. The CDR3 sequence is CASSPPGGLNTEAFF. The DNA for the CDR3 is TGTGCCAGCAGCCCTCCGGGGGGTCTGAACACTGAAGCTTTCTTT.

This clonotype was recorded many times. The genes are TRBV6-1 and TRBJ2-5, with TRBD1 identical over 9 bases. The length of the CDR3 is 15 residues. Losses at the gene ends were 8 bases for V and 5 bases for J; bases not matched to a gene: 12. The germline CDR1 and CDR2 sequences are MNHNS and SASEGT. CDR3 nucleotides: TGTGCCAGCGCTCGGGGACAGGGCTTCATGGAGACCCAGTACTTC. Amino acid sequence: CASARGQGFMETQYF.

This clonotype was seen many times. The rearrangement uses TRBV29-1 and TRBJ2-7; 7 bases line up with TRBD1. CDR3 size: 15 residues. J lost 2 bases, V lost 5 bases, and 12 bases had no gene match. Germline lookup yields CDR1 SQVTM and CDR2 ANQGSEA. CDR3 sequence (DNA): TGCAGCGTTCGTGTGCGCACAGGGGAGACCTACGAGCAGTACTTC. Translation: CSVRVRTGETYEQYF.

The rearrangement joins TRBV6-2 or TRBV6-3 to TRBJ1-5, with D unclear. CDR1 is MNHEY and CDR2 is SVGEGT in the germline V gene. This CDR3 is 19 amino acids long. Trimming took off 4 bases at V and 0 bases at J, with 22 bases between the two ends. Written as DNA, the CDR3 is TGTGCCAGCAGTTCCACAACCGGCAGCCTTCACCATAGCAATCAGCCCCAGCATTTT. Translation: CASSSTTGSLHHSNQPQHF.

The V call is TRBV20-1, the J call TRBJ2-7; the match to TRBD1 covers 7 bases. V shed 6 bases and J 7 bases; nucleotides not matched to a gene: 21. The germline V gene encodes CDR1 DFQATT and CDR2 SNEGSKA (reference sequence). The CDR3 totals 16 residues. The CDR3 DNA follows: TGCAGTGCCCCAAGAGGGGGCTCCGGAGTGATTTGGGAGCAGTACTTC. It translates to CSAPRGGSGVIWEQYF.

The V and J genes are TRBV7-2 and TRBJ2-4, with D perhaps matching TRBD2 (6 bases). The length of the CDR3 is 19 residues. Trimming shortened V by 1 base and J by 1 base, and 20 bases separated the two germline ends. The germline V gene encodes CDR1 SGHTA and CDR2 FQGNSA. CDR3 residues: CASSLGQGGGLGAKNIQYF. CDR3 DNA: TGTGCCAGCAGCTTAGGGCAGGGAGGAGGCTTGGGTGCCAAAAACATTCAGTACTTC.

At least ten counts were recorded for this clonotype. V is TRBV7-9 and J is TRBJ1-1; TRBD1 is a possible D gene (5 bases). The CDR3 runs to 17 residues. Germline CDR1 is SEHNR and CDR2 is FQNEAQ (reference sequence). V was cut by 5 bases and J by 4 bases, with 23 bases left in between. This CDR3 reads CASSRIRGGRVVTEAFF. For the CDR3, the DNA is TGTGCCAGCAGCCGAATCCGGGGGGGGAGGGTAGTCACTGAAGCTTTCTTT.

This clonotype has only a few counts. The junction departs from the called germline gene at one end, perhaps through a read error. The chain employs TRBV20-1 and TRBJ1-6, with TRBD1 as a possible D gene (6 bases). The germline V gene encodes CDR1 DFQATT and CDR2 SNEGSKA (reference sequence). The CDR3 covers 17 residues. CDR3 DNA: TGCAGTGGTAGAGGGGGGGGAAGATCTACCTATAATTCACCCCTCCACTTT. This encodes CSGRGGGRSTYNSPLHF.

The V and J genes are TRBV14 and TRBJ1-2, with D perhaps matching TRBD1 (5 bases). V lost 3 bases to trimming and J lost 8 bases, with 13 bases between them. This CDR3 has 13 amino acids. Germline V gives CDR1 SGHDN, CDR2 FVKESK. CDR3 nucleotides: TGTGCCAGCAGCCAGCTAGACAGAAGCGGCTACACCTTC. This encodes CASSQLDRSGYTF.

This clonotype has only a few counts. V gene TRBV5-1 combines with J gene TRBJ1-2; 7 bases agree with TRBD1. In germline, CDR1 is SGHRS, CDR2 YFSETQ. This CDR3 has 17 residues. With V trimmed by 5 bases and J by 1 base, 14 bases remained unmatched. The CDR3 DNA reads TGCGCCAGCAGACATAACCTGGACAGGCGGATTAACTATGGCTACACCTTC. Translating gives CASRHNLDRRINYGYTF.

The rearrangement joins TRBV7-3 to TRBJ2-3, with D possibly matching TRBD1 (5 bases). Germline V gives CDR1 SGHTA, CDR2 FQGTGA. The length of the CDR3 is 14 residues. Trimming removed 5 bases from V and 2 bases from J, with 11 bases in between. DNA for the CDR3: TGTGCCAGCAGCCCCGGACACAACACAGATACGCAGTATTTT. Its translation is CASSPGHNTDTQYF. The full variable domain, with the rest looked up from reference TRBV7-3 and TRBJ2-3, is GAGVSQTPSNKVTEKGKYVELRCDPISGHTALYWYRQSLGQGPEFLIYFQGTGAADDSGLPNDRFFAVRPEGSVSTLKIQRTERGDSAVYLCASSPGHNTDTQYFGPGTRLTVL.

The DNA of the CDR3 is TGTGCCAGCAGCCCAGGACCCCGGGGGGAGACCCAGTACTTC. Translation: CASSPGPRGETQYF. The chain joins TRBV7-2 to TRBJ2-5; a weak D match, TRBD2 (6 bases). CDR3 size: 14 residues. CDR1 is SGHTA, CDR2 FQGNSA, per germline. Trimming pared 5 bases from V and 5 bases from J, leaving 15 bases between.

This clonotype occurred many times. V usage is TRBV18 and J usage is TRBJ1-5; 12 bases are a match to TRBD1. The CDR3 extends over 14 amino acids. CDR1 and CDR2 (germline): KGHSH, LQKENI. The V and J ends lost 4 bases and 8 bases, in that order; junction bases with no gene match: 3. In DNA form, the CDR3 reads TGTGCCAGCTCACGGGGACAGGGGGCCGAGCCCCAGCATTTT. Translated: CASSRGQGAEPQHF.

This clonotype was counted ten times or more. This chain joins TRBV11-2 and TRBJ2-4; the D call may be TRBD1 or TRBD2 (6 bases each). CDR1 and CDR2 from the germline V gene are SGHAT and FQNNGV. The CDR3 sequence is 19 residues long. Trimming pared 5 bases from V and 1 base from J, leaving 24 bases between. The CDR3 loop is CASSSLSLGGRVAKNIQYF. The CDR3 region has the DNA TGTGCCAGCAGCAGCCTCTCATTAGGGGGGCGAGTGGCCAAAAACATTCAGTACTTC.